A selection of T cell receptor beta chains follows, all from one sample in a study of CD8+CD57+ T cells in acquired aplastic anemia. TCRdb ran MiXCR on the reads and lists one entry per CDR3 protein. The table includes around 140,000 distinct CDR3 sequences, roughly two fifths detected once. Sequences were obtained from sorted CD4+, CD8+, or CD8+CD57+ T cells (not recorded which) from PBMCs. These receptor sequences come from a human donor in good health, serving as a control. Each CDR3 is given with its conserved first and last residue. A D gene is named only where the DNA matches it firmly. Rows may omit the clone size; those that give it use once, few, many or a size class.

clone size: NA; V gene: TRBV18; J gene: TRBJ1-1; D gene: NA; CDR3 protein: CASSAPSYRAFF; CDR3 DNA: TGTGCCAGCTCAGCACCTAGTTATCGAGCTTTCTTT
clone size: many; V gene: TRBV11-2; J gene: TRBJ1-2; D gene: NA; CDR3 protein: CASSLHEGAGQIYGYTF; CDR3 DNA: TGTGCCAGCAGCTTACACGAGGGAGCCGGGCAAATCTATGGCTACACCTTC
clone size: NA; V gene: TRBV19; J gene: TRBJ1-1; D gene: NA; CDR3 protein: CASTTNRGGLNTKAFF; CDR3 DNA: TGTGCCAGTACCACAAACCGGGGTGGGCTGAACACTAAAGCTTTCTTT
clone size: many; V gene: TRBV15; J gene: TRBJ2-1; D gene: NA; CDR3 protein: CATSPRVGRYSYNEQFF; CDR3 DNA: TGTGCCACCAGCCCCCGGGTGGGCAGGTACTCCTACAATGAGCAGTTCTTC
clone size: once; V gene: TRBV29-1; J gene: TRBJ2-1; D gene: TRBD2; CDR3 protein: CSVEGQRERTYNEQFF; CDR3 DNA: TGCAGCGTTGAAGGGCAGCGGGAGAGAACCTACAATGAGCAGTTCTTC
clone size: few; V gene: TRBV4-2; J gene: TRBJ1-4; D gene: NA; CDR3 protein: CASSRLLTPGSTNEKLFF; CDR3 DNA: TGTGCCAGCAGCCGACTATTAACCCCAGGTTCAACTAATGAAAAACTGTTTTTT
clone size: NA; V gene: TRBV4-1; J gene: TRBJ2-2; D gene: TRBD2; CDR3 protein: CASSQDYISGRANTGELFF; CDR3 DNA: TGCGCCAGCAGCCAAGATTATATTAGCGGGAGGGCGAACACCGGGGAGCTGTTTTTT
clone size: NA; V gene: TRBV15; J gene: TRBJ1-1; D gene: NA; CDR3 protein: CATSTVNTEAFF; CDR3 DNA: TGTGCCACCAGCACGGTGAACACTGAAGCTTTCTTT
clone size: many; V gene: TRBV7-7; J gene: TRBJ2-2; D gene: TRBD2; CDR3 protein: CASSWVAGGGTGELFF; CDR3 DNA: TGTGCCAGCAGCTGGGTAGCGGGAGGCGGCACCGGGGAGCTGTTTTTT
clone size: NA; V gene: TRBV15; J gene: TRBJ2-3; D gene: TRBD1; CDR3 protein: CATSRGTGSTDTQYF; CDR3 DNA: TGTGCCACCAGCAGGGGGACAGGCTCCACAGATACGCAGTATTTT
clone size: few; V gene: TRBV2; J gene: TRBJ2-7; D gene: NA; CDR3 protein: CATTYRGLEQYF; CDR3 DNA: TGTGCCACCACGTACCGGGGACTCGAGCAGTACTTC
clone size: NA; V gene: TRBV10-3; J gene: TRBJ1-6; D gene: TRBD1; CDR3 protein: CAISESPGQGNSPLHF; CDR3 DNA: TGTGCCATCAGTGAGTCACCGGGACAGGGGAATTCACCCCTCCACTTT
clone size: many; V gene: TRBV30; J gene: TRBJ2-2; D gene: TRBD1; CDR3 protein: CAWTTGQGRELFF; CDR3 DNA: TGTGCCTGGACCACGGGACAGGGCAGGGAGCTGTTTTTT
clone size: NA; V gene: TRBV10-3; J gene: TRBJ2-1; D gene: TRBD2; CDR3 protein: CAVKRESDEQFF; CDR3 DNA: TGTGCCGTAAAGCGGGAGTCCGATGAGCAGTTCTTC
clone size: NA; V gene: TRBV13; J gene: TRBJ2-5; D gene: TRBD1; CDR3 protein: CASSVGAGTGIQETQYF; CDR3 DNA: TGTGCCAGCAGCGTTGGGGCCGGGACAGGGATACAAGAGACCCAGTACTTC
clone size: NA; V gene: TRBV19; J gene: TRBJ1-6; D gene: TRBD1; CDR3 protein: CASSFAGTVESPLHF; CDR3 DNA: TGTGCCAGTAGTTTCGCCGGGACAGTCGAATCACCCCTCCACTTT
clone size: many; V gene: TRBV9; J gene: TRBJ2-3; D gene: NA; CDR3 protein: CASSVAWEDTQYF; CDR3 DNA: TGTGCCAGCAGCGTAGCTTGGGAGGATACGCAGTATTTT
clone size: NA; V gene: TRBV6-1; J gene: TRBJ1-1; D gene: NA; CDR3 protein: CASRHRAMDTEAFF; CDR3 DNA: TGTGCCAGCAGACACAGGGCCATGGACACTGAAGCTTTCTTT